This T cell receptor beta chain was retrieved from a study of blood T cell repertoires in COVID-19. Across the study: COVID-19 samples collected from the United States, Italy and Spain covered acute and convalescent phases. PBMCs, B-cell-depleted T cells, or T cells provided the cDNA or gDNA that made up the material.

Original methodology: Amplification of reference gene primers provided the estimated nucleated cell counts. The assay was immunoSEQ multiplex PCR, and TCRdb's table has in-frame clones only and misses some. The V and J calls and clone size come from that table; D and trimming were worked out from the DNA. The sample has 300,000 or so clones, around 80% seen once. Germline CDR1 MNHNS, CDR2 SASEGT. The CDR3 is 14 residues long. Trimming shortened V by 3 bases and J by 7 bases, and 12 bases separated the two germline ends. This chain links TRBV6-1 with TRBJ1-4; D not resolved. Sequences were obtained from peripheral blood. This clonotype originated in a woman aged 45-60 years with acute or convalescent COVID-19. CDR3 bases: TGTGCCAGCAGTGATCCGGGTCGAGCTGAAAAACTGTTTTTT. Protein sequence: CASSDPGRAEKLFF.